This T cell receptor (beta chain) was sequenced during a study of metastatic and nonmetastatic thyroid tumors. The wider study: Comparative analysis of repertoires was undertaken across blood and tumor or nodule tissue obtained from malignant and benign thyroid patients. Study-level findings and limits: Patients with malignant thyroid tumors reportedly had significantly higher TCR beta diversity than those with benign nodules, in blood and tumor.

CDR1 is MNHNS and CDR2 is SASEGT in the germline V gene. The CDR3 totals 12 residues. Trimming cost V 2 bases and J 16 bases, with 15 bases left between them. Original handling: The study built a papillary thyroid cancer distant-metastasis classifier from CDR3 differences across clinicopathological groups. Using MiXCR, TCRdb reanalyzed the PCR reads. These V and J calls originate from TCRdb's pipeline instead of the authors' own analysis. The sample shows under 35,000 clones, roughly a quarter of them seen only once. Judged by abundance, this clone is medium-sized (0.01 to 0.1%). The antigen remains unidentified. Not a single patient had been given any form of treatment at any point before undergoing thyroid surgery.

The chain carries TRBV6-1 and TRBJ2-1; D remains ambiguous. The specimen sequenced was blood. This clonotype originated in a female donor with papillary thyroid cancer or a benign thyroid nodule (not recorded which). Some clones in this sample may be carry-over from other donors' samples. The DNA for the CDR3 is TGTGCCAGCAGTGAAAATGTGGCCCCCAGCTTCTTC. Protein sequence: CASSENVAPSFF.